These 2 T cell receptor beta chains were all obtained from the same sample, sequenced in a study of CXCR3-negative and CXCR3-positive naive CD8 T cells. The authors prepared UMI-labeled TRB cDNA libraries by 5' RACE. TCRdb re-called the 5' RACE reads and gives one entry per CDR3 protein, without DNA. The sample totals over 100,000 distinct CDR3 sequences. Material for sequencing was naive CXCR3- CD8+ T cells from blood. Sample subset: CD45RO-CCR7+CD27+CD95- naive CD8+ T cells lacking CXCR3 (TNR3-). The receptor set was obtained from a human donor in good health. Some clones in this sample may be carry-over from other donors' samples.

The rearrangement joins TRBV2 to TRBJ2-5; without DNA, the TCRdb call of TRBD1 cannot be checked. Germline values: CDR1 SNHLY, CDR2 FYNNEI. The CDR3 has 15 residues. CDR3 loop: CASRPDRGAPETQYF.

CDR3 sequence reads: CASSLVGAGDLSYNEQFF. V usage is TRBV5-1 and J usage is TRBJ2-1; TCRdb selects TRBD1, and the lack of DNA leaves this call unchecked. Germline CDR1 reads SGHRS; CDR2 reads YFSETQ. This CDR3 has 18 residues.